Described below is a single T cell receptor beta chain sequence and its context. This sample is drawn from a study of cytomegalovirus exposure and HLA in healthy donors. Study-wide context: Earlier, almost 120 million unique TCR beta sequences were recovered from 170 million or so T cells by an analysis.

Germline loops: CDR1 PRHDT, CDR2 FYEKMQ (reference sequence). Germline trimming cut 5 bases from V and 10 bases from J; bases unmatched to any gene: 8. This CDR3 region has 13 residues. Use of 60 Vbeta and 13 Jbeta primers characterized the PCR. Produced via immunoSEQ multiplex PCR; TCRdb's table is partial and in-frame only. The table shows 90,000 to 150,000 clones, with over 60% occurring only once. This sequence was found in a woman aged 25-40 years in good health and CMV-seropositive. The sequenced sample was PBMCs. The gene calls are TRBV13 and TRBJ2-1; 7 nucleotides agree with TRBD2. CDR3 protein: CASSPGLGKEQFF. The CDR3 DNA follows: TGTGCCAGCAGCCCCGGACTAGGAAAGGAGCAGTTCTTC.